This is a list of T cell receptor beta chains from one sample in a study of blood T cell repertoires in COVID-19. Data came from immunoSEQ multiplex PCR; TCRdb stores just in-frame clones and leaves some out. The sample has under 200,000 clones; roughly 84% are singletons. Sample: PBMCs or T cells enriched from blood (not recorded which). These receptors all come from a woman in her twenties or thirties who had been exposed to COVID-19. Both conserved end residues are part of each CDR3. Fields, in order: CDR3 protein, J gene, V gene.

CASSFGNSYNEQFF TRBJ2-1 TRBV7-3
CASSPTGTYNEQFF TRBJ2-1 TRBV27
CATSDRSGGDGYTF TRBJ1-2 TRBV24-1
CASTGDSWNQPQHF TRBJ1-5 TRBV7-9
CASSQDMVGTSGGRQETQYF TRBJ2-5 TRBV4-1
CASSLKNGLSGSSNEKLFF TRBJ1-4 TRBV5-1
CASTSPGNTGELFF TRBJ2-2 TRBV11-2
CASSLQTGVKNIQYF TRBJ2-4 TRBV5-1
CASSMSRTGGYEQYF TRBJ2-7 TRBV19
CASSDRQSSYNEQFF TRBJ2-1 TRBV6-1
CASSAWTGADGYTF TRBJ1-2 TRBV6-4
CASSLDQPQHF TRBJ1-5 TRBV2
CASSPLREYGYTF TRBJ1-2 TRBV11-2
CASSEAGTGSWRMNTEAFF TRBJ1-1 TRBV2
CASSWGTGGRTDTQYF TRBJ2-3 TRBV5-5
CASSLAWGTGTEAFF TRBJ1-1 TRBV11-2
CATQPGLDYNEQFF TRBJ2-1 TRBV15
CASSLARVGSPLHF TRBJ1-6 TRBV5-6
CSVERDRGGYTF TRBJ1-2 TRBV29-1
CASSAGLGTDTQYF TRBJ2-3 TRBV5-1
CASSRGGRHNEQFF TRBJ2-1 TRBV7-2
CASSDGRASYEQFF TRBJ2-1 TRBV2
CASSPLSAGDQETQYF TRBJ2-5 TRBV18
CAWSGLRNTEAFF TRBJ1-1 TRBV30